This passage covers 4 T cell receptor beta chains from one sample sequenced in a study of cytotoxic CD8 clonotypes in ibrutinib-treated CLL (dated by TCRdb to 2020 to 2022). Taken with the paper, the label for time point translates to: progressive disease on ibrutinib. The library came from the immunoSEQ multiplex PCR assay. Entries here come from immuneACCESS through TCRdb and include only in-frame sequences with V and J called. Some clones fail to appear in such tables; in the studies checked, an unresolved V gene covers under half of the shortfall, and the cause of the remainder is unknown. Counted in this sample were 270,000 or so clones; 76% of them appeared once. The top ten clones comprise approximately 5.6% of the sample. This specimen consisted of PBMCs, obtained at disease progression, from a patient treated with ibrutinib. The receptors originated from a human donor with chronic lymphocytic leukemia.

The genes are TRBV4-1 and TRBJ2-2; D is ambiguous. This CDR3 spans 14 amino acids. Per germline, CDR1 MGHRA and CDR2 YSYEKL. With 3 bases removed from V and 2 bases from J, the gap between germline ends came to 7 bases. The CDR3 region is CASSQGINTGELFF. Written as DNA, the CDR3 is TGCGCCAGCAGCCAGGGTATAAACACCGGGGAGCTGTTTTTT.

The chain couples TRBV6-5 to TRBJ1-1; D might be TRBD1 (5 bases). CDR3 length equals 14 residues. CDR1 and CDR2 (germline): MNHEY, SVGAGI. V lost 0 bases to trimming and J lost 7 bases, with 12 bases between them. The CDR3 DNA reads as TGTGCCAGCAGTTACTCGGTGGGGGGAGATGAAGCTTTCTTT. Residues: CASSYSVGGDEAFF.

V gene TRBV7-6 combines with J gene TRBJ2-5, with TRBD2 matching over 10 bases. The CDR3 is 16 residues long. Trimming at V came to 3 bases and at J to 2 bases, leaving 6 bases not matched to a gene. Per the germline V gene, CDR1 is SGHVS and CDR2 is FNYEAQ. The DNA of the CDR3 is TGTGCCAGCAGCTTTACTAGCGGGACCTTGCAAGAGACCCAGTACTTC. It translates to CASSFTSGTLQETQYF.

The rearrangement uses TRBV7-8 and TRBJ1-5, with D hard to call. The length of the CDR3 is 15 residues. In germline, CDR1 is SGHVS, CDR2 FQNEAQ. Trimming pared 2 bases from V and 4 bases from J, leaving 12 bases between. The CDR3 spells CASSLFSSQNQPQHF. CDR3 sequence (DNA): TGTGCCAGCAGCTTATTCAGCAGCCAAAATCAGCCCCAGCATTTT.